This record concerns one TCR beta chain sequence. Its matching antigen is unknown. This table comes from immunoSEQ multiplex PCR, and its TCRdb copy is limited to in-frame clones, with some not included. The sample lists more than 80,000 clones; approximately 85% were seen once. The sample comes from a study of T cell responses to AZD1222 COVID-19 vaccine. The study's findings and limits: Vaccine-associated CD4 TCRs spanned spike, dominant at 160-218 and 743-854.

The CDR3 sequence is 13 residues long. Trimming stripped 2 bases from V and 11 bases from J, with 16 bases between. The V gene's germline CDR1 is SGHDT and CDR2 YYEEEE. The receptor's source is an adult who received the AZD1222 COVID-19 vaccine. The chain joins TRBV5-6 to TRBJ1-1, with TRBD1 as a possible D gene (5 bases). The sequences come from peripheral blood, collected 28 days after the second AZD1222 dose. In nucleotides, the CDR3 is TGTGCCAGCAGCTTTGGGGGTAGCAGGGAGGCTTTCTTT. Encoded protein: CASSFGGSREAFF.